This T cell receptor beta chain appears in the sequencing data of a study of technical replicates of blood from four donors. This clone showed up just once. Sequenced by immunoSEQ multiplex PCR; TCRdb stores in-frame clones only, minus some. The data hold around 97,000 clones, with roughly 94% observed a single time. Germline V CDR1 and CDR2: LNHNV, YYDKDF (reference sequence). J gave up 5 bases and V 3 bases, and 4 bases lay outside the gene matches. CDR3 length equals 15 residues. The origin of this receptor is a human donor in good health. The sample was T cells isolated from PBMCs. The chain uses TRBV15 and TRBJ1-5; 10 bases map to TRBD1. CDR3 DNA: TGTGCCACCAGCAGGGACAGGGGGGGGTATCAGCCCCAGCATTTT. Encoded protein: CATSRDRGGYQPQHF.